These 10 T cell receptor beta chains were sequenced from one sample in a study of T cell responses to AZD1222 COVID-19 vaccine. The table came from immunoSEQ multiplex PCR; TCRdb's copy has only in-frame clones and leaves some out. The table includes around 99,000 clones, approximately 89% detected once. The sequencing used peripheral blood, collected 28 days after the second AZD1222 dose. All receptors come from an adult who received the AZD1222 COVID-19 vaccine.

The V and J genes are TRBV18 and TRBJ1-1; weak D call: TRBD1 (6 bases). The CDR3 consists of 14 residues. With 5 bases removed from V and 3 bases from J, the gap between germline ends came to 13 bases. Germline V gene sequence: CDR1 KGHSH, CDR2 LQKENI. CDR3 in DNA: TGTGCCAGCTCAAGCTCGGGGGCGGACACTGAAGCTTTCTTT. Encoded protein: CASSSSGADTEAFF.

J is TRBJ1-6 and V is TRBV10-3; D uncertain. V lost 3 bases, J lost 7 bases, and 10 bases lay in between. CDR1 and CDR2 (germline): ENHRY, SYGVKD. This CDR3 has 14 residues. This CDR3 is CAISDLEKNSPLHF. The CDR3 bases are TGTGCCATCAGTGATTTGGAGAAAAATTCACCCCTCCACTTT.

V is TRBV6-2 or TRBV6-3 and J is TRBJ2-3; 11 bases are a match to TRBD2. V shed 0 bases, J shed 2 bases, and the junction held 7 bases outside the gene matches. The length of the CDR3 is 18 residues. Germline CDR1 is MNHEY and CDR2 is SVGEGT. The chain's CDR3 is CASSYSIAGGPNTDTQYF. CDR3 bases: TGTGCCAGCAGTTACTCGATAGCGGGGGGGCCGAACACAGATACGCAGTATTTT.

The J gene is TRBJ1-2, the V gene TRBV4-3; perhaps TRBD1 as D (6 bases). V lost 2 bases, J lost 7 bases, and 14 bases lay in between. Germline values: CDR1 LGHNA, CDR2 YSLEER. This CDR3 is built from 14 residues. The CDR3 bases are TGCGCCAGCAGCCAATTGGGGGGCGCCGGTGGCTACACCTTC. This translates into CASSQLGGAGGYTF.

The gene calls are TRBV19 and TRBJ1-2; 10 nucleotides line up with TRBD1. CDR1 LNHDA and CDR2 SQIVND come from the germline V gene (reference sequence). V gave up 3 bases and J gave up 6 bases; unmatched junction bases: 4. The length of the CDR3 is 14 residues. The CDR3 loop is CASSMGQGFDGYTF. For the CDR3, the DNA is TGTGCCAGTAGTATGGGACAGGGGTTTGATGGCTACACCTTC.

CDR3 sequence: CASSPRQASSYEQYF. The CDR3 DNA reads as TGTGCCAGCTCACCACGACAGGCTAGCTCCTACGAGCAGTACTTC. The chain has TRBV18 and TRBJ2-7; D may be TRBD1 (6 bases). V was pared by 1 base and J by 0 bases, with 10 bases between. This CDR3 is 15 amino acids long. CDR1 and CDR2 (germline): KGHSH, LQKENI.

The CDR3 DNA reads TGTGCCAGCAGTGAAGCCGGGACAGGCTCCTACGAGCAGTACTTC. Its translation: CASSEAGTGSYEQYF. The chain links TRBV6-1 to TRBJ2-7, with 8 bases identical to TRBD1. Germline loops: CDR1 MNHNS, CDR2 SASEGT. V was clipped by 0 bases and J by 0 bases; unmatched bases: 1. The CDR3 loop spans 15 amino acids.

V gene TRBV28 combines with J gene TRBJ2-1; TRBD1 might be the D (5 bases). The CDR3 is made up of 16 amino acids. Trimming left V 5 bases short and J 3 bases short, with 17 bases between. CDR1 and CDR2 (germline): MDHEN, SYDVKM. CDR3 nucleotides: TGTGCCAGCAGTCCAACAGGAATGGGTTTCTACAATGAGCAGTTCTTC. Translated, it gives CASSPTGMGFYNEQFF. The full variable domain, with the rest looked up from reference TRBV28 and TRBJ2-1, is DVKVTQSSRYLVKRTGEKVFLECVQDMDHENMFWYRQDPGLGLRLIYFSYDVKMKEKGDIPEGYSVSREKKERFSLILESASTNQTSMYLCASSPTGMGFYNEQFFGPGTRLTVL.

The chain joins TRBV29-1 to TRBJ2-7; 10 bases are a match to TRBD2. Looked up from germline, CDR1 is SQVTM and CDR2 is ANQGSEA. V shed 8 bases, J shed 5 bases, and the junction held 9 bases outside the gene matches. The CDR3 is 13 amino acids. CDR3 residues: CSYGGLAGDEQYF. CDR3 DNA sequence: TGCAGCTACGGCGGCCTAGCGGGGGACGAGCAGTACTTC.

This clone was counted a single time. CDR3 residues: CASSPLAGTQETQYF. The CDR3 DNA reads TGCGCCAGCAGCCCTCTGGCCGGGACCCAAGAGACCCAGTACTTC. V and J are TRBV5-1 and TRBJ2-5; perhaps D is TRBD1 or TRBD2 (5 bases each). Germline assignment: CDR1 SGHRS and CDR2 YFSETQ. The CDR3 loop spans 15 amino acids. Trimming removed 4 bases at V and 1 base at J, with 14 bases between. Full variable domain (remainder filled in from reference TRBV5-1 and TRBJ2-5): KAGVTQTPRYLIKTRGQQVTLSCSPISGHRSVSWYQQTPGQGLQFLFEYFSETQRNKGNFPGRFSGRQFSNSRSEMNVSTLELGDSALYLCASSPLAGTQETQYFGPGTRLLVL.